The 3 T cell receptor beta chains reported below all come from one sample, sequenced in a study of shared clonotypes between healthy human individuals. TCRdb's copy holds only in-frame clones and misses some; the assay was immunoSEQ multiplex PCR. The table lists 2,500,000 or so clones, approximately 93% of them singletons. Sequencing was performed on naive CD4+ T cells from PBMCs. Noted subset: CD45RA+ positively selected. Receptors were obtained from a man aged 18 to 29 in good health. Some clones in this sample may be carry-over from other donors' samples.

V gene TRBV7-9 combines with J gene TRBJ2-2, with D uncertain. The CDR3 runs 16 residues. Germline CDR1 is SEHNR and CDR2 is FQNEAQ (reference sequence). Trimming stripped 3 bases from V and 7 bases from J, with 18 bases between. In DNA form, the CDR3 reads TGTGCCAGCAGCTTCCGCCCCCCCCAGCAGGTCGGGGAGCTGTTTTTT. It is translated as CASSFRPPQQVGELFF.

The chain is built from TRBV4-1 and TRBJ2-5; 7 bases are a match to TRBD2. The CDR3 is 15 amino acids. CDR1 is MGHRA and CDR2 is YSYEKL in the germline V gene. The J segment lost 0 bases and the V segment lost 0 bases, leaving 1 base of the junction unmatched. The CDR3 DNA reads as TGCGCCAGCAGCCAAGAGGGGGGGAACCAAGAGACCCAGTACTTC. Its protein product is CASSQEGGNQETQYF.

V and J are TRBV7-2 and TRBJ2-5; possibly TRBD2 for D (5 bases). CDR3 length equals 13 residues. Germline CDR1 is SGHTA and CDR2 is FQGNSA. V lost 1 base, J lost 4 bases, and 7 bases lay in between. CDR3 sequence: CASSLGRGETQYF. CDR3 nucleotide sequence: TGTGCCAGCAGCTTAGGCCGGGGAGAGACCCAGTACTTC.